This section outlines one T cell receptor (beta chain) sequence together with its context. This sample is part of a study of blood T cell repertoires in COVID-19. Ages ranged from about 18 to 89 years, with residence in approximately 25 US areas. Clones were sequenced by immunoSEQ multiplex PCR, and TCRdb holds only the in-frame ones, with some missing. Of some 300,000 clones in the sample, more than 85% are singletons; the top ten hold about 4%. The CDR3 consists of 17 residues. V shed 3 bases, J shed 7 bases, and the junction held 10 bases outside the gene matches. CDR1 and CDR2 (germline): SGHDT, YYEEEE.

The chain links TRBV5-6 to TRBJ1-6, with 10 bases identical to TRBD1. This TCR came from a woman in her twenties or thirties who had been exposed to COVID-19. The material sequenced was PBMCs or T cells enriched from blood (not recorded which). CDR3 amino acids: CASSWFGTGEMNSPLHF. The CDR3 DNA is TGTGCCAGCAGCTGGTTCGGGACAGGGGAGATGAATTCACCCCTCCACTTT.